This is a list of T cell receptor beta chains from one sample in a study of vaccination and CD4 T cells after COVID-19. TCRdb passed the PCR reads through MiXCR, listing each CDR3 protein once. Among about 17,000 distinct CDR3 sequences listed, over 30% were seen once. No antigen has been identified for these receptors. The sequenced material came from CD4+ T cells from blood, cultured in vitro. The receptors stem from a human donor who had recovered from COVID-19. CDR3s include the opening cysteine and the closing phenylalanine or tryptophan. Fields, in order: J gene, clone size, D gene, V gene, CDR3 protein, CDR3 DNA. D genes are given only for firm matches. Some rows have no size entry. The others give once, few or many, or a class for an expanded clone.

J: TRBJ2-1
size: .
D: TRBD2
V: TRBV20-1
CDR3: CSAKTGIAGSYNEQFF
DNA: TGCAGTGCGAAAACGGGGATAGCGGGATCCTACAATGAGCAGTTCTTC

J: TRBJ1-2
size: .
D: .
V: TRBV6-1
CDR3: CASSEANLLYGYTF
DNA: TGTGCCAGCAGTGAAGCGAATCTCCTCTATGGCTACACCTTC

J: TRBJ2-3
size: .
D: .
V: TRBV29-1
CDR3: CSVVSEADTQYF
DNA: TGCAGCGTTGTATCGGAGGCAGATACGCAGTATTTT

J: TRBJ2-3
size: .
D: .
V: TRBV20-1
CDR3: CSARDRVGVPDTQYF
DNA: TGCAGTGCTAGAGATCGAGTTGGAGTACCAGATACGCAGTATTTT

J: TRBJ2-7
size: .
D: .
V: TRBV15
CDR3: CATSRERSSYEQYF
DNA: TGTGCCACCAGCAGAGAAAGGAGCTCCTACGAGCAGTACTTC

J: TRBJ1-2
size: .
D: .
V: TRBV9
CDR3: CASSSRRGRSPYGYTF
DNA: TGTGCCAGCAGCTCCCGCCGCGGACGGTCACCCTATGGCTACACCTTC

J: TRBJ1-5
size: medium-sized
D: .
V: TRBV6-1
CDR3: CASLGHSNQPQHF
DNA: TGTGCCAGCCTGGGCCATAGCAATCAGCCCCAGCATTTT

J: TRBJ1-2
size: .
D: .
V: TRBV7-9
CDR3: CASSFRQGGTNYGYTF
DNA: TGTGCCAGCAGCTTTCGCCAGGGTGGTACTAACTATGGCTACACCTTC

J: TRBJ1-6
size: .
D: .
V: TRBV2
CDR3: CASVPGVNSPLHF
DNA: TGTGCCAGCGTTCCAGGGGTCAATTCACCCCTCCACTTT

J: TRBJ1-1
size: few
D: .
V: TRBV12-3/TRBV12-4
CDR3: CASSLAGDTEAFF
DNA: TGTGCCAGCAGTTTAGCAGGGGACACTGAAGCTTTCTTT

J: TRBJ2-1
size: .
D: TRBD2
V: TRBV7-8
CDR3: CASSPLGLAYNEQFF
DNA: TGTGCCAGCAGCCCATTGGGACTAGCGTACAATGAGCAGTTCTTC

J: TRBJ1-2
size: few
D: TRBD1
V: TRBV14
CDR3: CASGQDPNYGYTF
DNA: TGTGCCAGCGGACAGGATCCTAACTATGGCTACACCTTC

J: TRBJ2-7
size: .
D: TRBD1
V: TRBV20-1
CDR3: CSARAQTGSSYEQYF
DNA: TGCAGTGCTAGAGCTCAGACAGGGAGCTCCTACGAGCAGTACTTC

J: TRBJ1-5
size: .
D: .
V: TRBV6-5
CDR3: CASSYQVEGPQHF
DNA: TGTGCCAGCAGTTACCAAGTGGAAGGGCCCCAGCATTTT

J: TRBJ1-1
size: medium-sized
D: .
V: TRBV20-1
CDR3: CSASSPLTANTEAFF
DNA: TGCAGTGCTAGCTCTCCCTTGACAGCGAACACTGAAGCTTTCTTT

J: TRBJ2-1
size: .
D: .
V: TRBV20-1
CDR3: CSASPSANEQFF
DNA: TGCAGTGCTAGCCCTAGCGCCAATGAGCAGTTCTTC

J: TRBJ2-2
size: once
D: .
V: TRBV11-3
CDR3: CASSSFGRDAENTGELFF
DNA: TGTGCCAGCAGCTCATTCGGCAGGGACGCCGAGAACACCGGGGAGCTGTTTTTT

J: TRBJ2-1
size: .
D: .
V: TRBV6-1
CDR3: CASSEMVAKGLNEQFF
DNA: TGTGCCAGCAGTGAAATGGTAGCCAAAGGACTCAATGAGCAGTTCTTC

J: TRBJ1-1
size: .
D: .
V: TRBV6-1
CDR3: CASSVRQDTEAFF
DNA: TGTGCCAGCAGTGTCCGACAGGACACTGAAGCTTTCTTT

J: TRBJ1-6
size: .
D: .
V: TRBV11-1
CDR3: CASSLPNSPLHF
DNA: TGTGCCAGCAGCTTGCCCAATTCACCCCTCCACTTT

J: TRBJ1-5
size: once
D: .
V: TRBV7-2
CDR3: CASSLDWRANQPQHF
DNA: TGTGCCAGCAGCTTAGATTGGAGGGCAAATCAGCCCCAGCATTTT

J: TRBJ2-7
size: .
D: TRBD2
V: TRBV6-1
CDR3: CASRLAGNSYEQYF
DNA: TGTGCCAGCAGGCTAGCGGGAAACTCCTACGAGCAGTACTTC

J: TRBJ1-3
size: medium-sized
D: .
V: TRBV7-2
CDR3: CASSFRRENTIYF
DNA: TGTGCCAGCAGCTTTAGGAGGGAAAACACCATATATTTT

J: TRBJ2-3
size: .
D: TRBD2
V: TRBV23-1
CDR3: CAFGLAGIRLTDTQYF
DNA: TGCGCCTTCGGGCTAGCGGGGATACGCCTCACAGATACGCAGTATTTT

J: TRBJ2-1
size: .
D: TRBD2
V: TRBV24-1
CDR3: CATSDPGVAGSRNEQFF
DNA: TGTGCCACCAGTGATCCCGGGGTAGCGGGGTCTCGGAATGAGCAGTTCTTC

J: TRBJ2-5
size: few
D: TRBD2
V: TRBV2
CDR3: CASRPTSGQETQYF
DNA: TGTGCCAGCAGACCGACTAGCGGCCAAGAGACCCAGTACTTC